This entry features one T cell receptor (beta chain) sequence. These data come from a study of blood T cell repertoires in COVID-19. Profiled with immunoSEQ multiplex PCR; TCRdb holds only in-frame clones, not every one. The sample lists a few hundred thousand clones, roughly 83% occurring once. The source of this sequence is a man in his fifties or sixties who had recovered from COVID-19. The sample consisted of peripheral blood.

The CDR3 DNA reads as TGTGCCAGCAGTAGACGGACAGGGATGGCAGATACGCAGTATTTT. Translated: CASSRRTGMADTQYF. The chain has TRBV27 and TRBJ2-3, with 8 bases lining up with TRBD1. Trimming cost V 5 bases and J 4 bases; bases outside gene matches: 8. CDR1 MNHEY and CDR2 SMNVEV come from the germline V gene (reference sequence). The CDR3 has 15 residues.